Following are 32 T cell receptor beta chains from one sample sequenced in a study of blood T cell repertoires in COVID-19. TCRdb's copy holds only in-frame clones and misses some; the assay was immunoSEQ multiplex PCR. Of about 360,000 clones in the sample, around 88% were seen once. Sequences were obtained from peripheral blood. Receptors originate from a man younger than 45 with active or convalescent COVID-19.

CDR3 residues: CASSVLAGSQYF. The CDR3 nucleotides are TGTGCCAGCAGCGTTTTGGCGGGATCGCAGTATTTT. V usage is TRBV7-9 and J usage is TRBJ2-3, with D possibly TRBD2 on 6 matching bases. This CDR3 spans 12 amino acids. The germline V and J ends were trimmed by 5 bases and 10 bases, with 13 bases remaining between them. Germline CDR1 is SEHNR and CDR2 is FQNEAQ (reference sequence).

This chain links TRBV6-4 with TRBJ2-2; D remains ambiguous. This CDR3 spans 20 amino acids. Trimming removed 2 bases at V and 0 bases at J, with 22 bases between. The germline CDR1 and CDR2 sequences are MRHNA and SNTAGT. The CDR3 protein is CASSDRHINHETPNTGELFF. Written as DNA, the CDR3 is TGTGCCAGCAGTGACCGCCACATAAACCACGAAACACCGAACACCGGGGAGCTGTTTTTT.

The CDR3 here is CASSPKAEPSGEQFF. CDR3 nucleotides: TGTGCCAGCAGTCCCAAAGCGGAACCTTCGGGTGAGCAGTTCTTC. The rearrangement links TRBV6-5 to TRBJ2-1; possible D gene TRBD2, 5 bases. Germline assignment: CDR1 MNHEY and CDR2 SVGAGI. V was cut by 5 bases and J by 9 bases, with 20 bases left in between. The CDR3 extends over 15 amino acids.

V is TRBV3-1 (or the pseudogene TRBV3-2) and J is TRBJ2-5; D possibly corresponds to TRBD2 (6 bases). In germline, CDR1 is LGHDT, CDR2 YNNKEL (reference sequence). This CDR3 contains 15 residues. V lost 1 base, J lost 5 bases, and 14 bases lay in between. The CDR3, as DNA: TGTGCCAGCAGCCAAGTAGAGGGGAGGTTGGAGACCCAGTACTTC. Translating it yields CASSQVEGRLETQYF.

This chain connects TRBV7-2 to TRBJ2-7; D is undetermined. From germline, CDR1 is SGHTA and CDR2 FQGNSA. Trimming stripped 3 bases from V and 2 bases from J, with 8 bases between. This CDR3 contains 13 residues. The CDR3 spells CASSFSQTYEQYF. The CDR3 coding sequence is TGTGCCAGCAGCTTCTCACAGACCTACGAGCAGTACTTC. The whole variable domain, filled in from reference TRBV7-2 and TRBJ2-7, reads GAGVSQSPSNKVTEKGKDVELRCDPISGHTALYWYRQSLGQGLEFLIYFQGNSAPDKSGLPSDRFSAERTGGSVSTLTIQRTQQEDSAVYLCASSFSQTYEQYFGPGTRLTVT.

The V gene is TRBV19, the J gene TRBJ2-1, with 13 bases that match TRBD2. The germline CDR1 and CDR2 sequences are LNHDA and SQIVND (reference sequence). The CDR3 is 15 amino acids. The V and J ends lost 8 bases and 6 bases, in that order; junction bases with no gene match: 7. DNA for the CDR3: TGTGCCAGTGGGGTACTAGCGGGGGGGCTCAATGAGCAGTTCTTC. Protein: CASGVLAGGLNEQFF.

CDR3 residues: CASSQDGGEPQHF. CDR3 in DNA: TGCGCCAGCAGCCAAGATGGAGGAGAGCCCCAGCATTTT. The chain carries TRBV4-3 and TRBJ1-5; no firm D call. The CDR3 is 13 residues long. Trimming removed 0 bases at V and 8 bases at J, with 8 bases between. The V gene's germline CDR1 is LGHNA and CDR2 YSLEER.

The rearrangement uses TRBV11-3 and TRBJ2-7; D not certain. This CDR3 is 14 amino acids long. Trimming pared 3 bases from V and 3 bases from J, leaving 12 bases between. Germline V gives CDR1 SGHNT, CDR2 YENEEA. CDR3 sequence (DNA): TGTGCCAGCAGCTTGACGGCGGCGGTCTACGAGCAGTACTTC. Residues: CASSLTAAVYEQYF.

This clone was detected once. The chain is built from TRBV6-2 or TRBV6-3 and TRBJ1-4; maybe TRBD1 (5 bases). This CDR3 contains 15 residues. Germline V gene lookup returns CDR1 MNHEY and CDR2 SVGEGT. Trimming left V 5 bases short and J 7 bases short, with 17 bases between. CDR3 bases: TGTGCCAGCAGTACCCGGAGGGGCAAGTTTGAAAAACTGTTTTTT. Amino acid sequence: CASSTRRGKFEKLFF.

The rearrangement joins TRBV4-2 to TRBJ1-4; the D is unclear. The germline CDR1 and CDR2 sequences are LGHNA and YNFKEQ. V was clipped by 5 bases and J by 5 bases, with 15 bases between them. The CDR3 loop spans 15 amino acids. In DNA form, the CDR3 reads TGTGCCAGCAGCACAAGACCGGGAGGAAATGAAAAACTGTTTTTT. Translation: CASSTRPGGNEKLFF.

The rearrangement joins TRBV7-6 to TRBJ1-1, with 11 bases lining up with TRBD1. The CDR3 extends over 19 amino acids. Germline CDR1 SGHVS, CDR2 FNYEAQ. Trimming at V came to 5 bases and at J to 0 bases, leaving 14 bases not matched to a gene. The chain's CDR3 is CASSPHAGTGGLLNTEAFF. CDR3 bases: TGTGCCAGCAGCCCCCACGCGGGGACAGGGGGTTTACTGAACACTGAAGCTTTCTTT.

The V call is TRBV7-9, the J call TRBJ2-3; TRBD1 agrees at 11 bases. The CDR3 has 17 residues. Germline lookup yields CDR1 SEHNR and CDR2 FQNEAQ (reference sequence). The V gene end was trimmed by 5 bases and the J gene end by 0 bases; junction bases not matched to a gene: 7. The CDR3 DNA sequence: TGTGCCAGCAGCCTGGGACAGGGGGAAAAAAGCACAGATACGCAGTATTTT. Translation: CASSLGQGEKSTDTQYF.

J is TRBJ2-4 and V is TRBV28; D is possibly TRBD2 (6 bases). Germline assignment: CDR1 MDHEN and CDR2 SYDVKM. Trimming pared 5 bases from V and 5 bases from J, leaving 16 bases between. The CDR3 length is 15 residues. The CDR3 loop reads CASSPFGGPENIQYF. Written as DNA, the CDR3 is TGTGCCAGCAGTCCTTTCGGGGGTCCGGAAAACATTCAGTACTTC.

CDR3 in DNA: TGTGCCAGCAGTTACTCGTTTATGGCTGCGGGTCAGCCCCAGCATTTT. Its translation is CASSYSFMAAGQPQHF. The chain couples TRBV6-6 to TRBJ1-5; D is undetermined. Germline lookup yields CDR1 MNHNY and CDR2 SVGAGI (reference sequence). The length of the CDR3 is 16 residues. Between the trimmed V and J ends, which lost 0 bases and 6 bases, there was a span of 15 bases.

The rearrangement joins TRBV10-3 to TRBJ2-1; D is perhaps TRBD2 (6 bases). V lost 10 bases and J 7 bases, leaving 20 bases between the germline ends. The CDR3 consists of 14 residues. Germline V gene sequence: CDR1 ENHRY, CDR2 SYGVKD. CDR3: CATKLAQEGNEQFF. For the CDR3, the DNA is TGTGCCACCAAGCTAGCGCAAGAAGGTAATGAGCAGTTCTTC.

As DNA, the CDR3 is TGCAGCGCTTGGGACAGATCCTACGAGCAGTACTTC. Protein sequence: CSAWDRSYEQYF. The V gene is TRBV29-1, the J gene TRBJ2-7, with 7 nucleotides matching TRBD1. The ends lost 7 bases at V and 1 base at J; junction bases unmatched: 4. Germline CDR1 SQVTM, CDR2 ANQGSEA. This CDR3 spans 12 amino acids.

V gene TRBV2 combines with J gene TRBJ1-1; D is perhaps TRBD1 (5 bases). Germline CDR1 reads SNHLY; CDR2 reads FYNNEI. The CDR3 extends over 14 amino acids. V shed 5 bases and J shed 1 base, with 11 bases lying between them. The CDR3 spells CASSRTTGNTEAFF. DNA for the CDR3: TGTGCCAGCAGTAGGACTACAGGGAACACTGAAGCTTTCTTT.

The chain employs TRBV30 and TRBJ2-7; 7 bases agree with TRBD1. Germline assignment: CDR1 GTSNPN and CDR2 SVGIG (reference sequence). V shed 4 bases, J shed 1 base, and the junction held 7 bases outside the gene matches. The CDR3 runs to 14 residues. The CDR3 DNA reads as TGTGCCTGGAACTTGGGGACAGATTCCTACGAGCAGTACTTC. Translating it yields CAWNLGTDSYEQYF.

This chain uses TRBV24-1 with TRBJ1-5; TRBD1 might be the D (6 bases). V shed 7 bases and J shed 3 bases, with 9 bases lying between them. Germline CDR1 KGHDR, CDR2 SFDVKD. CDR3 size: 13 residues. The CDR3 coding sequence is TGTGCCACCAGAGGGGGGGCCAATCAGCCCCAGCATTTT. This gives the protein CATRGGANQPQHF.

V gene TRBV7-9 combines with J gene TRBJ2-2; 7 bases match TRBD2. Per germline, CDR1 SEHNR and CDR2 FQNEAQ (reference sequence). This CDR3 spans 16 amino acids. V lost 2 bases, J lost 5 bases, and 8 bases stayed unmatched. DNA for the CDR3: TGTGCCAGCAGCTTATATCTTGAGGGAGGGACCGGGGAGCTGTTTTTT. It specifies CASSLYLEGGTGELFF.

J is TRBJ1-2 and V is TRBV6-5; a weak D match, TRBD1 (6 bases). The germline gives CDR1 MNHEY, CDR2 SVGAGI. This CDR3 contains 16 residues. V was clipped by 0 bases and J by 2 bases, with 13 bases between them. The CDR3 sequence: CASSYSGHLLNYGYTF. DNA of the CDR3: TGTGCCAGCAGTTACTCGGGACACCTTCTCAACTATGGCTACACCTTC.

This clone was recorded only once. The CDR3 DNA follows: TGCAGCACAGAGTCCCCCTATGGCTACACCTTC. Protein product: CSTESPYGYTF. The V call is TRBV29-1, the J call TRBJ1-2; the D is unclear. Germline V gene lookup returns CDR1 SQVTM and CDR2 ANQGSEA. CDR3 size: 11 residues. Trimming took off 8 bases at V and 4 bases at J, with 11 bases between the two ends.

CDR3 loop: CASSPRLVDYGYTF. Written as DNA, the CDR3 is TGTGCCAGCAGCCCGAGGCTTGTTGACTATGGCTACACCTTC. This chain links TRBV6-5 with TRBJ1-2; D gene ambiguous. The CDR3 spans 14 residues. CDR1 MNHEY and CDR2 SVGAGI come from the germline V gene. Trimming took 6 bases from V and 3 from J, leaving 14 bases between them.

The genes are TRBV2 and TRBJ1-2; D gene unclear. Per germline, CDR1 SNHLY and CDR2 FYNNEI. This CDR3 comprises 14 residues. Trimming shortened V by 2 bases and J by 0 bases, and 7 bases separated the two germline ends. CDR3 sequence: CASSERRANYGYTF. The CDR3 nucleotides are TGTGCCAGCAGTGAAAGAAGAGCTAACTATGGCTACACCTTC.

The V call is TRBV5-5, the J call TRBJ2-7, with D possibly matching TRBD1 (7 bases). Germline values: CDR1 SGHKS, CDR2 YYEKEE (reference sequence). The CDR3 runs 15 residues. The V end was cut by 4 bases, the J end by 0 bases, with 14 bases between. CDR3 sequence: CASSAGQHPSYEQYF. In DNA form, the CDR3 reads TGTGCCAGCAGCGCGGGACAGCACCCCTCCTACGAGCAGTACTTC.

The chain recombines TRBV19 with TRBJ1-3; 7 nucleotides agree with TRBD1. V gave up 8 bases and J gave up 4 bases; unmatched junction bases: 11. The CDR3 has 15 amino acids. Germline CDR1 reads LNHDA; CDR2 reads SQIVND (reference sequence). The CDR3, as DNA: TGTGCCAGTTATTCCCTCGGACAGGTGGGAAACACCATATATTTT. It yields the protein CASYSLGQVGNTIYF.

The chain carries TRBV6-5 and TRBJ1-1; perhaps TRBD1 as D (6 bases). Trimming took 2 bases from V and 10 from J, leaving 17 bases between them. The CDR3 is 14 amino acids. Germline V gene data show CDR1 as MNHEY and CDR2 as SVGAGI. The CDR3: CASSYREQGLAAFF. DNA of the CDR3: TGTGCCAGCAGTTACCGAGAACAGGGATTAGCAGCTTTCTTT.

This chain uses TRBV4-1 with TRBJ1-5, with a possible D match to TRBD1 (6 bases). CDR3 length equals 14 residues. Germline values: CDR1 MGHRA, CDR2 YSYEKL. Trimming shortened V by 3 bases and J by 4 bases, and 10 bases separated the two germline ends. The CDR3, as DNA: TGCGCCAGCAGCCAGGGTACAGGGAATCAGCCCCAGCATTTT. It yields the protein CASSQGTGNQPQHF.

This chain connects TRBV28 to TRBJ1-3; D is undetermined. The germline V and J ends were trimmed by 5 bases and 0 bases, with 11 bases remaining between them. CDR3 length: 15 residues. Germline CDR1 and CDR2: MDHEN and SYDVKM. This CDR3 is CASSPSRVSGNTIYF. CDR3 nucleotides: TGTGCCAGCAGTCCTTCTCGGGTCTCTGGAAACACCATATATTTT.

This clone was counted a single time. The chain carries TRBV4-3 and TRBJ1-1; D gene unclear. Germline V CDR1 and CDR2: LGHNA, YSLEER. This CDR3 spans 15 amino acids. V lost 0 bases, J lost 5 bases, and 13 bases lay in between. CDR3 nucleotide sequence: TGCGCCAGCAGCCAAGATCGGATTGGCGGTACTGAAGCTTTCTTT. Its translation is CASSQDRIGGTEAFF.

V gene TRBV7-9 combines with J gene TRBJ1-4; D is perhaps TRBD1 (6 bases). The CDR3 loop spans 14 amino acids. V gave up 5 bases and J gave up 3 bases, with 10 bases separating them. Germline V gene data show CDR1 as SEHNR and CDR2 as FQNEAQ (reference sequence). The CDR3 sequence: CASSQGGPNEKLFF. In DNA form, the CDR3 reads TGTGCCAGCAGCCAAGGGGGACCTAATGAAAAACTGTTTTTT.

The chain recombines TRBV30 with TRBJ2-5; D unresolved. Looked up from germline, CDR1 is GTSNPN and CDR2 is SVGIG (reference sequence). The V and J ends lost 1 base and 1 base respectively, with 10 bases between them. The CDR3 runs to 14 residues. Here the CDR3 reads CAWSGTVSQETQYF. DNA of the CDR3: TGTGCCTGGAGTGGAACAGTTTCCCAAGAGACCCAGTACTTC.